These 21 T cell receptor beta chains came from one sample sequenced in a study of blood T cell repertoires in COVID-19. The data were produced by immunoSEQ multiplex PCR, yet TCRdb's version contains in-frame clones alone and is incomplete. The sample contains around 200,000 clones, more than 85% of which appear only once. What was sequenced was peripheral blood. All receptors derive from a man between 35 and 55 years old with active or convalescent COVID-19.

The gene calls are TRBV7-3 and TRBJ2-2; D gene unclear. Germline loops: CDR1 SGHTA, CDR2 FQGTGA. There are 16 residues in the CDR3. The V end lost 2 bases, the J end lost 0 bases, and 10 bases lay between the germline ends. CDR3 protein: CASSLWAGANTGELFF. Here the CDR3 DNA reads TGTGCCAGCAGCTTATGGGCAGGCGCGAACACCGGGGAGCTGTTTTTT.

The V gene is TRBV4-1, the J gene TRBJ2-1, with D perhaps TRBD2 (7 bases). Germline-derived CDR1 and CDR2 are MGHRA and YSYEKL. Trimming removed 3 bases from V and 8 bases from J, with 23 bases in between. The CDR3 is 17 residues long. The DNA of the CDR3 is TGCGCCAGCAGCCACGGTACCTTGGTGGGAGGGGGGGATGAGCAGTTCTTC. Its protein is CASSHGTLVGGGDEQFF.

Comment on this clone: At one end, the junction sequence differs from germline, possibly due to a read error. J is TRBJ1-1 and V is TRBV5-6; D unresolved. CDR1 is SGHDT, CDR2 YYEEEE, per germline. This CDR3 has 12 amino acids. The CDR3 loop reads CATSHGNTEAFF. In nucleotides, the CDR3 is TGTGCCACCAGCCACGGGAACACTGAAGCTTTCTTT.

This rearrangement joins TRBV29-1 to TRBJ1-1; D is ambiguous. The CDR3 is made up of 13 amino acids. Per germline, CDR1 SQVTM and CDR2 ANQGSEA. The V end was cut by 2 bases, the J end by 0 bases, with 7 bases between. The chain's CDR3 is CSVESLMNTEAFF. DNA of the CDR3: TGCAGCGTTGAAAGCCTAATGAACACTGAAGCTTTCTTT.

The rearrangement uses TRBV28 and TRBJ1-1; the match to TRBD1 covers 7 bases. J gave up 2 bases and V 6 bases, and 6 bases lay outside the gene matches. The length of the CDR3 is 14 residues. Germline V CDR1 and CDR2: MDHEN, SYDVKM. The CDR3 here is CASRAQGINTEAFF. The DNA of the CDR3 is TGTGCCAGCAGGGCACAGGGGATCAACACTGAAGCTTTCTTT.

V usage is TRBV11-2 and J usage is TRBJ1-1; 8 nucleotides line up with TRBD1. With V trimmed by 8 bases and J by 0 bases, 8 bases remained unmatched. Germline V CDR1 and CDR2: SGHAT, FQNNGV. CDR3 length: 15 residues. CDR3 DNA sequence: TGTGCCAGCGGGGACCGGGACAGGCTGAACACTGAAGCTTTCTTT. Protein sequence: CASGDRDRLNTEAFF.

V gene TRBV27 combines with J gene TRBJ2-3; D perhaps matches TRBD2 (8 bases). This CDR3 is 12 amino acids long. Germline CDR1 and CDR2: MNHEY and SMNVEV (reference sequence). The V gene lost 6 bases and the J gene lost 9 bases, with 13 bases spanning the gap. The CDR3 region is CASRTGGGTQYF. The DNA of the CDR3 is TGTGCCAGCAGGACGGGAGGGGGCACGCAGTATTTT.

The rearrangement links TRBV5-1 to TRBJ2-7; tentative D call: TRBD2 (5 bases). The CDR3 runs 15 residues. Germline CDR1 reads SGHRS; CDR2 reads YFSETQ. Deletions cut 2 bases from V and 0 bases from J, with 12 bases between. Here the CDR3 DNA reads TGCGCCAGCAGCTTTGGCGGGCTAGGCTCCTACGAGCAGTACTTC. It translates to CASSFGGLGSYEQYF. Full variable domain (missing parts from reference TRBV5-1 and TRBJ2-7): KAGVTQTPRYLIKTRGQQVTLSCSPISGHRSVSWYQQTPGQGLQFLFEYFSETQRNKGNFPGRFSGRQFSNSRSEMNVSTLELGDSALYLCASSFGGLGSYEQYFGPGTRLTVT.

The V call is TRBV4-2, the J call TRBJ1-4; no clear D. CDR3 length equals 15 residues. Germline loops: CDR1 LGHNA, CDR2 YNFKEQ. Between the trimmed V and J ends, which lost 1 base and 0 bases, there was a span of 6 bases. The CDR3 here is CASSQGSTTNEKLFF. The CDR3 DNA reads as TGTGCCAGCAGCCAAGGGAGTACAACTAATGAAAAACTGTTTTTT.

The chain is built from TRBV6-5 and TRBJ2-7, with TRBD1 matching over 8 bases. The CDR3 covers 15 residues. The germline V gene has CDR1 MNHEY and CDR2 SVGAGI. V lost 2 bases, J lost 2 bases, and 5 bases stayed unmatched. DNA of the CDR3: TGTGCCAGCAGTTACGGACAGGGACAACCCTACGAGCAGTACTTC. It specifies CASSYGQGQPYEQYF.

The chain combines TRBV29-1 with TRBJ1-2; D not certain. This CDR3 is built from 14 residues. CDR1 and CDR2 from the germline V gene are SQVTM and ANQGSEA. The V end lost 5 bases, the J end lost 4 bases, and 17 bases lay between the germline ends. CDR3 protein: CSVTQVRSGYGYTF. CDR3 DNA: TGCAGCGTTACTCAGGTTCGCTCAGGCTATGGCTACACCTTC.

V and J are TRBV5-1 and TRBJ2-7; 10 positions agree with TRBD1. Germline trimming cut 3 bases from V and 6 bases from J; bases unmatched to any gene: 6. Germline CDR1 SGHRS, CDR2 YFSETQ. The CDR3 spans 14 residues. In DNA form, the CDR3 reads TGCGCCAGCAGCTCTACGACAGGGGGCGGCGAGCAGTACTTC. Protein: CASSSTTGGGEQYF. Full variable domain (remainder filled in from reference TRBV5-1 and TRBJ2-7): KAGVTQTPRYLIKTRGQQVTLSCSPISGHRSVSWYQQTPGQGLQFLFEYFSETQRNKGNFPGRFSGRQFSNSRSEMNVSTLELGDSALYLCASSSTTGGGEQYFGPGTRLTVT.

This chain's CDR3 is CASSRPLLRGATNEKLFF. As DNA, the CDR3 is TGTGCCAGCAGCCGCCCCTTGCTCAGGGGTGCAACTAATGAAAAACTGTTTTTT. This chain joins TRBV14 and TRBJ1-4, with TRBD1 as a possible D gene (6 bases). The CDR3 is 18 residues long. Germline V lookup: CDR1 SGHDN, CDR2 FVKESK. V shed 4 bases and J shed 0 bases, with 18 bases lying between them.

The chain employs TRBV11-2 and TRBJ1-1; D is unclear. The V end lost 5 bases, the J end lost 0 bases, and 13 bases lay between the germline ends. There are 15 residues in the CDR3. Germline loops: CDR1 SGHAT, CDR2 FQNNGV. CDR3 region: CASSPLYTLNTEAFF. The CDR3 DNA is TGTGCCAGCAGCCCTCTCTATACTTTGAACACTGAAGCTTTCTTT.

This chain uses TRBV19 with TRBJ2-7; TRBD1 might be the D (6 bases). V shed 8 bases and J shed 0 bases, with 14 bases lying between them. This CDR3 spans 14 amino acids. The V gene's germline CDR1 is LNHDA and CDR2 SQIVND (reference sequence). The CDR3 here is CASGRGLYSYEQYF. The CDR3 DNA reads TGTGCCAGTGGCAGGGGTCTTTACTCCTACGAGCAGTACTTC.

This clone has just one count. The chain joins TRBV7-9 to TRBJ2-7; D is perhaps TRBD2 (5 bases). Per germline, CDR1 SEHNR and CDR2 FQNEAQ (reference sequence). Trimming removed 0 bases at V and 0 bases at J, with 9 bases between. The CDR3 sequence is 15 residues long. Here the CDR3 DNA reads TGTGCCAGCAGCTTAGCGGACTCCCCCTCCTACGAGCAGTACTTC. Encoded protein: CASSLADSPSYEQYF. Full variable domain (remainder filled in from reference TRBV7-9 and TRBJ2-7): DTGVSQNPRHKITKRGQNVTFRCDPISEHNRLYWYRQTLGQGPEFLTYFQNEAQLEKSRLLSDRFSAERPKGSFSTLEIQRTEQGDSAMYLCASSLADSPSYEQYFGPGTRLTVT.

The chain links TRBV24-1 to TRBJ2-5; the match to TRBD1 covers 7 bases. This CDR3 region has 15 residues. Germline loops: CDR1 KGHDR, CDR2 SFDVKD. V lost 3 bases and J lost 4; bases outside the gene matches: 7. The CDR3 reads CATSDPRQGRETQYF. CDR3 DNA: TGTGCCACCAGTGATCCCCGACAGGGAAGAGAGACCCAGTACTTC.

This chain uses TRBV30 with TRBJ2-2, with 7 positions matching TRBD2. J was trimmed by 6 bases and V by 0 bases; bases with no gene match: 7. The CDR3 sequence is 15 residues long. The germline V gene has CDR1 GTSNPN and CDR2 SVGIG (reference sequence). The CDR3 DNA reads as TGTGCCTGGAGTGTACGACGGGGAGGGGCCGGGGAGCTGTTTTTT. Translated, it gives CAWSVRRGGAGELFF.

The V and J genes are TRBV19 and TRBJ2-7; 8 nucleotides line up with TRBD2. CDR1 is LNHDA, CDR2 SQIVND, per germline (reference sequence). Trimming removed 5 bases from V and 2 bases from J; junction bases left unmatched: 5. This CDR3 contains 14 residues. Here the CDR3 reads CASSRREAAYEQYF. CDR3 coding DNA: TGTGCCAGTAGTCGGCGGGAGGCCGCCTACGAGCAGTACTTC.

The chain recombines TRBV19 with TRBJ1-1; D is perhaps TRBD1 (5 bases). V dropped 9 bases and J dropped 0 bases, with 11 bases sitting between them. Germline loops: CDR1 LNHDA, CDR2 SQIVND (reference sequence). CDR3 length: 13 residues. This CDR3 is CARGGGMNTEAFF. Written as DNA, the CDR3 is TGTGCCAGGGGCGGGGGGATGAACACTGAAGCTTTCTTT.

This chain uses TRBV24-1 with TRBJ1-5; no definite D call. This CDR3 is built from 12 residues. V was shortened by 10 bases and J by 6 bases, with 12 bases between the two germline ends. Per the germline V gene, CDR1 is KGHDR and CDR2 is SFDVKD. Here the CDR3 DNA reads TGTGCCACGTCTCAGGAGGGTCAGCCCCAGCATTTT. It specifies CATSQEGQPQHF.